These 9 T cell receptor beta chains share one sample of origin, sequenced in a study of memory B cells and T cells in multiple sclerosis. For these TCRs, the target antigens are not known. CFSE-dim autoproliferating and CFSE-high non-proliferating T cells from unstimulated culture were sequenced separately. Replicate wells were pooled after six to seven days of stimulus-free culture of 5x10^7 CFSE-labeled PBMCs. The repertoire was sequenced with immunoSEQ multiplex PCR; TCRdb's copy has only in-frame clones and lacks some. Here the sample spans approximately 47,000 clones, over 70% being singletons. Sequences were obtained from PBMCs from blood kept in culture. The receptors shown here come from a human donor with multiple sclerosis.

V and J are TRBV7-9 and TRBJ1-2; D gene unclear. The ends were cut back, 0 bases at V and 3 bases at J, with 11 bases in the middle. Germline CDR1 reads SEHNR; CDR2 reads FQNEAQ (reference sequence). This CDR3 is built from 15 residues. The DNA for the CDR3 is TGTGCCAGCAGCTTAGCCCCCCCGGGTGACTATGGCTACACCTTC. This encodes CASSLAPPGDYGYTF.

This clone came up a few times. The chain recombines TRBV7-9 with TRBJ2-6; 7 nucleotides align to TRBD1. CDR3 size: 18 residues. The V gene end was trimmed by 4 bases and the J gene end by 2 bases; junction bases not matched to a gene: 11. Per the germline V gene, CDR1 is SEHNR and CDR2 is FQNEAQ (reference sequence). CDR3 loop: CASSSTKGAETGANVLTF. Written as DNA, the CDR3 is TGTGCCAGCAGCTCGACGAAGGGGGCGGAAACTGGGGCCAACGTCCTGACTTTC.

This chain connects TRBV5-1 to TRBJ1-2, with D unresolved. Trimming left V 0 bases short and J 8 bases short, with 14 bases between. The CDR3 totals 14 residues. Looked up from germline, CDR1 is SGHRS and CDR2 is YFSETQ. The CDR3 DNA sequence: TGCGCCAGCAGCTTGGGCCCCTCAGAGCGGGGCTACACCTTC. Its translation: CASSLGPSERGYTF.

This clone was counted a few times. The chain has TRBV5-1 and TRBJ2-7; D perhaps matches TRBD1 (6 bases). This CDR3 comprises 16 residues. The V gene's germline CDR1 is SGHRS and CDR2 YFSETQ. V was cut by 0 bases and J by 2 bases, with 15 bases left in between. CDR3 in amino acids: CASSLGRRDITYEQYF. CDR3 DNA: TGCGCCAGCAGCTTGGGGCGCAGGGACATCACCTACGAGCAGTACTTC. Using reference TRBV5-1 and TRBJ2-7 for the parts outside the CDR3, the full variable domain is KAGVTQTPRYLIKTRGQQVTLSCSPISGHRSVSWYQQTPGQGLQFLFEYFSETQRNKGNFPGRFSGRQFSNSRSEMNVSTLELGDSALYLCASSLGRRDITYEQYFGPGTRLTVT.

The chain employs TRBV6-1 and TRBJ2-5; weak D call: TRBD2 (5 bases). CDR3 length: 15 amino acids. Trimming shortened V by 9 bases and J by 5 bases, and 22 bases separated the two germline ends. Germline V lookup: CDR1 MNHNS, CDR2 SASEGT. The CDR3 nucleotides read TGTGCCAGTAAGACGGTCCGGGGTGGTCGGGAGACCCAGTACTTC. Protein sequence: CASKTVRGGRETQYF.

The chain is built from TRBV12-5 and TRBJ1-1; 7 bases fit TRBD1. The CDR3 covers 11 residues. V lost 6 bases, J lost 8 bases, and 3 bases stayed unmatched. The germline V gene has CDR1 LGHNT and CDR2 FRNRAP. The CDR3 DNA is TGTGCTAGTGGCTGGGACAGAGAAGCTTTCTTT. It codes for CASGWDREAFF.

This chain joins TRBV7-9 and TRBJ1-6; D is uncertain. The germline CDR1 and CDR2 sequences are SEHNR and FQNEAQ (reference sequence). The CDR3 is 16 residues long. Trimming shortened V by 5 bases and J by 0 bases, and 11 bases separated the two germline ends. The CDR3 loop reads CASSHIRSSYNSPLHF. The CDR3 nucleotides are TGTGCCAGCAGCCATATCCGGAGCTCCTATAATTCACCCCTCCACTTT.

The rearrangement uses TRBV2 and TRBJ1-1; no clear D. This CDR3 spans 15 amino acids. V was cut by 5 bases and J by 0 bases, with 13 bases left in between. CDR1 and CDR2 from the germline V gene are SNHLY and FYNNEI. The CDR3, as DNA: TGTGCCAGCAGTTCTCCCGGAATCATGAACACTGAAGCTTTCTTT. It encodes CASSSPGIMNTEAFF.

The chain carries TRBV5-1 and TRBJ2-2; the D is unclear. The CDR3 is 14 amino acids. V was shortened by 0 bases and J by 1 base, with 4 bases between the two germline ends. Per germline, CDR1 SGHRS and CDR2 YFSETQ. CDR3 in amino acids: CASSLAENTGELFF. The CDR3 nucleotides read TGCGCCAGCAGCTTGGCGGAGAACACCGGGGAGCTGTTTTTT.